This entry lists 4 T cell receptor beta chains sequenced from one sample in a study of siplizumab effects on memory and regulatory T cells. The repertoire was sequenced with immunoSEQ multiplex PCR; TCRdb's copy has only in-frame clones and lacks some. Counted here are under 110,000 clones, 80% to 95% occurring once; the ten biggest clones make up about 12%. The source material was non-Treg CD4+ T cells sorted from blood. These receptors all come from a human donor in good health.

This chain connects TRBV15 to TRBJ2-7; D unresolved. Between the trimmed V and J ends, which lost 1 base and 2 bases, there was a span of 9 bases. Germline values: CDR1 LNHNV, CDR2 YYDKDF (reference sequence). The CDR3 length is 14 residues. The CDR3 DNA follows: TGTGCCACCAGCAGAGTACGAAGTACCTACGAGCAGTACTTC. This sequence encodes CATSRVRSTYEQYF.

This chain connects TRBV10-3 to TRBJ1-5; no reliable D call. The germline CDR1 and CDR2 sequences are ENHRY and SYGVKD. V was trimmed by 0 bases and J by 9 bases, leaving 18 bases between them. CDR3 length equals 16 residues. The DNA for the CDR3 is TGTGCCATCAGTGAGTCGAAGGCGGCAGCCTCGGGGCCCCAGCATTTT. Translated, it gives CAISESKAAASGPQHF.

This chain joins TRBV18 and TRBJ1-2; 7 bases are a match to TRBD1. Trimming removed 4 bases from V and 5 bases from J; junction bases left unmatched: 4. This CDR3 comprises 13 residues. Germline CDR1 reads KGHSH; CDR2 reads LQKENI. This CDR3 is CASSQGAGYGYTF. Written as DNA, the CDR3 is TGTGCCAGCTCACAGGGGGCTGGATATGGCTACACCTTC.

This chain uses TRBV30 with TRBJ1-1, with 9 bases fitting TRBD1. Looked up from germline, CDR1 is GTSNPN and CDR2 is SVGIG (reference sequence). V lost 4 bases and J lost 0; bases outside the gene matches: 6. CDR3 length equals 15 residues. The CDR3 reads CAWKIQGAMNTEAFF. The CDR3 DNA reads TGTGCCTGGAAAATACAGGGGGCGATGAACACTGAAGCTTTCTTT. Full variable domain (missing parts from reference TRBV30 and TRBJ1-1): SQTIHQWPATLVQPVGSPLSLECTVEGTSNPNLYWYRQAAGRGLQLLFYSVGIGQISSEVPQNLSASRPQDRQFILSSKKLLLSDSGFYLCAWKIQGAMNTEAFFGQGTRLTVV.